Presented here are 31 T cell receptor beta chains from one specimen sequenced in a study of CDR3 diversity in severe acne. In TCRdb, the PCR reads were re-called with MiXCR into one record per CDR3 protein. The table shows almost 85,000 distinct CDR3 sequences, with approximately 51% occurring only once. The sequencing input was blood. These receptors originate from a male donor in good health, without acne.

This chain connects TRBV20-1 to TRBJ2-7; 10 positions match TRBD2. The germline V gene encodes CDR1 DFQATT and CDR2 SNEGSKA (reference sequence). This CDR3 region has 12 residues. The DNA for the CDR3 is TGCGGCGGACTAGCGGCCTCCTACGAGCAGTACTTC. It codes for CGGLAASYEQYF.

About this clonotype: The junction departs from the called germline gene at one end, perhaps through a read error. The chain links TRBV2 to TRBJ2-7; the D gene is possibly TRBD2 (6 bases). Germline lookup yields CDR1 SNHLY and CDR2 FYNNEI. The CDR3 is 14 residues long. CDR3 amino acids: CASTGGTTSYGQYF. CDR3 DNA sequence: TGTGCCAGCACGGGCGGGACGACCTCCTACGGGCAGTACTTC. The full variable domain, its missing parts supplied by reference TRBV2 and TRBJ2-7, is EPEVTQTPSHQVTQMGQEVILRCVPISNHLYFYWYRQILGQKVEFLVSFYNNEISEKSEIFDDQFSVERPDGSNFTLKIRSTKLEDSAMYFCASTGGTTSYGQYFGPGTRLTVT.

Notes on this clonotype: Without the conserved terminal phenylalanine or tryptophan, this CDR3 likely stems from a read error. V gene TRBV20-1 combines with J gene TRBJ2-1; D is ambiguous. The CDR3 runs to 12 residues. Germline V gene data show CDR1 as DFQATT and CDR2 as SNEGSKA (reference sequence). The CDR3 DNA sequence: TGCATAGGGTTGAGCTCCTACAATGAGCAGTTCCTT. Translated, it gives CIGLSSYNEQFL.

The sample holds a few counts of this clonotype. Written as DNA, the CDR3 is TGTGCCAGCACCGAAGTCACGGTGAACACTGAAGCTTTCTTT. Translating it yields CASTEVTVNTEAFF. The chain is built from TRBV2 and TRBJ1-1; D gene uncertain. Germline CDR1 is SNHLY and CDR2 is FYNNEI. This CDR3 comprises 14 residues. V was trimmed by 7 bases and J by 0 bases, leaving 12 bases between them.

The DNA of the CDR3 is TGCGCCAGCAGCAAGACGGGACTAGCGGGACAGGGCGAGCAGTACTTC. Translating it yields CASSKTGLAGQGEQYF. This chain joins TRBV5-1 and TRBJ2-7, with TRBD2 matching over 13 bases. Losses at the gene ends were 4 bases for V and 6 bases for J; bases not matched to a gene: 10. CDR3 length: 16 residues. Germline V gene sequence: CDR1 SGHRS, CDR2 YFSETQ.

The table lists this clonotype with a few counts. The chain joins TRBV25-1 to TRBJ2-3; D might be TRBD1 or TRBD2, each matching 6 bases. The CDR3 spans 16 residues. Germline values: CDR1 MGHDK, CDR2 SYGVNS. The germline V and J ends were trimmed by 3 bases and 1 base, with 14 bases remaining between them. The CDR3: CASSEPRGARTDTQYF. CDR3 bases: TGTGCCAGCAGTGAGCCGAGGGGGGCTCGCACAGATACGCAGTATTTT.

CDR3 nucleotide sequence: TGTGCCAGCAGACGACTCCGGGACAGGGGACGAGAGACCCAGTACTTC. Translation: CASRRLRDRGRETQYF. V and J are TRBV6-5 and TRBJ2-5; TRBD1 aligns across 10 bases. The CDR3 loop spans 16 amino acids. V was pared by 6 bases and J by 4 bases, with 11 bases of the junction left unmatched. The germline gives CDR1 MNHEY, CDR2 SVGAGI.

This clonotype showed up many times. The V gene is TRBV7-8, the J gene TRBJ2-1; D ambiguous. V lost 5 bases and J 8 bases, leaving 16 bases between the germline ends. The germline gives CDR1 SGHVS, CDR2 FQNEAQ. This CDR3 has 14 residues. Here the CDR3 reads CASSQAPTGDEQFF. CDR3 nucleotides: TGTGCCAGCAGCCAGGCTCCTACGGGCGATGAGCAGTTCTTC.

A note on this clonotype: A much larger clonotype is one base distant, so this may be a read error. The rearrangement links TRBV6-6 to TRBJ1-1, with unresolved D. V lost 2 bases and J lost 6, with 13 bases in between. The CDR3 covers 14 residues. Per germline, CDR1 MNHNY and CDR2 SVGAGI (reference sequence). The CDR3 DNA is TGTGCCAGCAGTTACGATCTGGTACCCCCTGAAGCTTTCTTT. As protein: CASSYDLVPPEAFF.

Of note for this clonotype: It may be a read error: a sequence one base away is much more abundant. This chain connects TRBV9 to TRBJ2-7, with D possibly matching TRBD1 (5 bases). The DNA end is more similar to TRBJ2-5, so the J call may be wrong. This CDR3 spans 14 amino acids. Per germline, CDR1 SGDLS and CDR2 YYNGEE. In DNA form, the CDR3 reads TGTGCCAGCAGCGTAGGGGGCGTCCAAGAGACCCAGTACTTC. Translated: CASSVGGVQETQYF.

J is TRBJ2-3 and V is TRBV7-2; perhaps D is TRBD1 or TRBD2 (7 bases each). Germline V CDR1 and CDR2: SGHTA, FQGNSA. The CDR3 length is 16 residues. The ends were cut back, 5 bases at V and 0 bases at J, with 15 bases in the middle. The CDR3 nucleotides are TGTGCCAGCAGCCGAGCAGGGGGGGATAGCACAGATACGCAGTATTTT. Translating gives CASSRAGGDSTDTQYF.

The chain carries TRBV6-5 and TRBJ1-1; D uncertain. Trimming took 0 bases from V and 1 from J, leaving 3 bases between them. CDR1 and CDR2 (germline): MNHEY, SVGAGI. The CDR3 totals 13 residues. The DNA for the CDR3 is TGTGCCAGCAGTTACTCGAGGAACACTGAAGCTTTCTTT. Protein sequence: CASSYSRNTEAFF.

This clonotype appeared a single time. Mismatch with germline at one junction end may stem from a read error. The CDR3 region has the DNA TGTGCCAGCAGCCAAGATGAGTTGACTGGCGGGGGGGTCTCGAACTTC. Translation: CASSQDELTGGGVSNF. V and J are TRBV3-1 and TRBJ2-5, with TRBD2 matching 9 bases. In germline, CDR1 is LGHDT, CDR2 YNNKEL (reference sequence). The CDR3 has 16 amino acids.

This clonotype has just a few counts. CDR3 residues: CASTRTGGGGEQYF. CDR3 DNA: TGTGCCAGTACCAGGACAGGGGGAGGTGGGGAGCAGTACTTC. This chain uses TRBV19 with TRBJ2-7; TRBD1 matches 10 bases. The CDR3 has 14 amino acids. The J segment lost 7 bases and the V segment lost 7 bases, leaving 10 bases of the junction unmatched. The germline V gene has CDR1 LNHDA and CDR2 SQIVND (reference sequence).

The V call is TRBV7-9, the J call TRBJ2-7; 7 bases align to TRBD1. CDR3 length equals 16 residues. Germline assignment: CDR1 SEHNR and CDR2 FQNEAQ (reference sequence). The ends lost 9 bases at V and 5 bases at J; junction bases unmatched: 19. The CDR3 is CASSHLLRDSLDEQYF. CDR3 coding DNA: TGTGCCAGTAGCCACCTTCTCCGGGACAGCCTAGACGAGCAGTACTTC.

The chain employs TRBV7-8 and TRBJ2-7; no definite D call. Deletions cut 1 base from V and 6 bases from J, with 13 bases between. CDR3 length: 14 residues. Germline V lookup: CDR1 SGHVS, CDR2 FQNEAQ. CDR3 sequence: CASSLVVGASEQYF. As DNA, the CDR3 is TGTGCCAGCAGCTTAGTTGTTGGAGCATCCGAGCAGTACTTC.

This chain joins TRBV24-1 and TRBJ2-3, with TRBD1 matching over 9 bases. The germline gives CDR1 KGHDR, CDR2 SFDVKD. There are 16 residues in the CDR3. J was trimmed by 1 base and V by 4 bases; bases with no gene match: 5. CDR3 loop: CATSDYGTGRTDTQYF. The DNA of the CDR3 is TGTGCCACCAGTGACTATGGGACAGGGCGCACAGATACGCAGTATTTT.

This clonotype came up many times. Given the absence of the conserved phenylalanine or tryptophan at the CDR3 end, a read error is likely. The CDR3 DNA follows: TGCGCCAGCAGCCTGGCAGGGTACGAGCAGTACCTC. Translating it yields CASSLAGYEQYL. The chain couples TRBV4-1 to TRBJ2-7, with a weak D call TRBD1 (5 bases). CDR1 is MGHRA, CDR2 YSYEKL, per germline. The CDR3 runs to 12 residues. V was shortened by 4 bases and J by 4 bases, with 8 bases between the two germline ends.

This clonotype appeared a few times. The V gene is TRBV4-2, the J gene TRBJ1-2, with no clear D. The germline V gene encodes CDR1 LGHNA and CDR2 YNFKEQ. The CDR3 runs 14 residues. Deletions cut 1 base from V and 4 bases from J, with 10 bases between. The DNA of the CDR3 is TGTGCCAGCAGCCAAGCGCGGGGTGGCTATGGCTACACCTTC. Amino acids: CASSQARGGYGYTF.

This clonotype was seen many times. V usage is TRBV29-1 and J usage is TRBJ2-7; D unclear. V lost 2 bases and J lost 2, with 16 bases in between. The CDR3 has 15 residues. The germline V gene has CDR1 SQVTM and CDR2 ANQGSEA. In DNA form, the CDR3 reads TGCAGCGTTGAATTTGGCGGATCCTTTACCTACGAGCAGTACTTC. Translation: CSVEFGGSFTYEQYF.

This chain connects TRBV2 to TRBJ2-5, with a weak D call TRBD1 (6 bases). Germline CDR1 and CDR2: SNHLY and FYNNEI. The CDR3 totals 14 residues. V lost 5 bases and J lost 7, with 17 bases in between. In DNA form, the CDR3 reads TGTGCCAGCAGTACACAGGGCGTGGAGGTGACCCAGTACTTC. Protein product: CASSTQGVEVTQYF.

This chain uses TRBV29-1 with TRBJ2-7; D may be TRBD1 (6 bases). This CDR3 is built from 13 residues. CDR1 and CDR2 from the germline V gene are SQVTM and ANQGSEA. Deletions cut 2 bases from V and 2 bases from J, with 10 bases between. CDR3 amino acids: CSVESGATYEQYF. CDR3 coding DNA: TGCAGCGTTGAATCAGGGGCAACCTACGAGCAGTACTTC.

This chain uses TRBV20-1 with TRBJ2-5, with 13 bases matching TRBD2. This CDR3 is 17 amino acids long. From germline, CDR1 is DFQATT and CDR2 SNEGSKA (reference sequence). Unmatched junction bases numbered 14, after V lost 6 bases and J lost 4 bases. CDR3 residues: CSAPTIGLAGEGETQYF. As DNA, the CDR3 is TGCAGTGCCCCGACTATTGGACTAGCGGGAGAGGGAGAGACCCAGTACTTC.

The chain employs TRBV2 and TRBJ1-5, with D hard to call. The CDR3 sequence is 14 residues long. In germline, CDR1 is SNHLY, CDR2 FYNNEI. The V gene lost 3 bases and the J gene lost 14 bases, with 20 bases spanning the gap. CDR3 sequence reads: CASSDYGREGYEHF. The DNA of the CDR3 is TGTGCCAGCAGTGATTACGGGCGGGAGGGCTACGAGCATTTT.

The rearrangement joins TRBV2 to TRBJ1-1; the D gene is possibly TRBD1 (6 bases). Trimming stripped 7 bases from V and 1 base from J, with 13 bases between. In germline, CDR1 is SNHLY, CDR2 FYNNEI. The CDR3 runs 14 residues. The CDR3 DNA follows: TGTGCCAGCACCGAGGGGGAGGAGAACACTGAAGCTTTCTTT. Protein sequence: CASTEGEENTEAFF.

The J gene is TRBJ2-7, the V gene TRBV28; D remains ambiguous. The CDR3 extends over 12 amino acids. CDR1 and CDR2 (germline): MDHEN, SYDVKM. V was pared by 10 bases and J by 6 bases, with 16 bases between. The CDR3: CATLAVTGEQYF. The CDR3 nucleotides are TGTGCCACCCTCGCGGTGACGGGCGAGCAGTACTTC.

This clonotype was seen a few times. This chain joins TRBV5-1 and TRBJ2-7, with 9 bases matching TRBD1. Trimming at V came to 4 bases and at J to 1 base, leaving 9 bases not matched to a gene. This CDR3 contains 16 residues. Germline V gene data show CDR1 as SGHRS and CDR2 as YFSETQ. DNA of the CDR3: TGCGCCAGCAGCCCCGGCGGGACAGGGCTATCCTACGAGCAGTACTTC. This sequence encodes CASSPGGTGLSYEQYF.

Points on this clonotype: This may stem from a read error, because a much larger clone lies one nucleotide away. The chain has TRBV15 and TRBJ1-5; D not resolved. The CDR3 has 12 amino acids. CDR1 and CDR2 (germline): LNHNV, YYDKDF (reference sequence). Written as DNA, the CDR3 is TGTGCCACCAGCTCCAGCAATCAGCTCCAGCATTTT. This sequence encodes CATSSSNQLQHF.

This clonotype was observed a handful of times. This chain joins TRBV7-8 and TRBJ1-1; perhaps TRBD1 as D (5 bases). CDR1 is SGHVS, CDR2 FQNEAQ, per germline. Trimming cost V 1 base and J 6 bases, with 12 bases left between them. This CDR3 comprises 14 residues. The CDR3 is CASSLVGRDPEAFF. CDR3 nucleotide sequence: TGTGCCAGCAGCTTAGTGGGCAGGGACCCTGAAGCTTTCTTT.

This clonotype showed up just a few times. The V call is TRBV7-8, the J call TRBJ1-6; TRBD1 is a possible D gene (5 bases). CDR1 and CDR2 (germline): SGHVS, FQNEAQ. The CDR3 totals 14 residues. Between the trimmed V and J ends, which lost 2 bases and 9 bases, there was a span of 11 bases. The CDR3 DNA reads TGTGCCAGCAGCTTACATGGGGCTCGTTCACCCCTCCACTTT. As protein: CASSLHGARSPLHF. Drawing the rest from reference TRBV7-8 and TRBJ1-6, the complete variable domain is GAGVSQSPRYKVAKRGQDVALRCDPISGHVSLFWYQQALGQGPEFLTYFQNEAQLDKSGLPSDRFFAERPEGSVSTLKIQRTQQEDSAVYLCASSLHGARSPLHFGNGTRLTVT.

The CDR3: CASWTANNYGYTF. In DNA form, the CDR3 reads TGTGCCAGCTGGACCGCAAATAACTATGGCTACACCTTC. The chain has TRBV2 and TRBJ1-2; D unclear. This CDR3 contains 13 residues. V lost 8 bases to trimming and J lost 1 base, with 11 bases between them. The germline gives CDR1 SNHLY, CDR2 FYNNEI.